Included here is one TCR beta chain sequence, with context. The data stem from a study of blood T cell repertoires in COVID-19. Overall study: The samples span acute and convalescent COVID-19 from the United States, Italy and Spain.

The CDR3 length is 16 residues. Germline V gene sequence: CDR1 LNHDA, CDR2 SQIVND (reference sequence). V lost 1 base to trimming and J lost 3 bases; unmatched junction nucleotides: 5. TCRdb's copy holds only in-frame clones and misses some; the assay was immunoSEQ multiplex PCR. This table has 270,000 or so clones, approximately 90% appearing once. The rearrangement uses TRBV19 and TRBJ2-3, with TRBD2 matching over 9 bases. The sequence was collected from a woman aged 25-40 years with acute COVID-19. Sequencing input: PBMCs or T cells enriched from blood (not recorded which). CDR3 region: CASSIGAGGGTDTQYF. In DNA form, the CDR3 reads TGTGCCAGTAGTATAGGAGCGGGAGGAGGGACAGATACGCAGTATTTT. Using reference TRBV19 and TRBJ2-3 for the parts outside the CDR3, the full variable domain is DGGITQSPKYLFRKEGQNVTLSCEQNLNHDAMYWYRQDPGQGLRLIYYSQIVNDFQKGDIAEGYSVSREKKESFPLTVTSAQKNPTAFYLCASSIGAGGGTDTQYFGPGTRLTVL.